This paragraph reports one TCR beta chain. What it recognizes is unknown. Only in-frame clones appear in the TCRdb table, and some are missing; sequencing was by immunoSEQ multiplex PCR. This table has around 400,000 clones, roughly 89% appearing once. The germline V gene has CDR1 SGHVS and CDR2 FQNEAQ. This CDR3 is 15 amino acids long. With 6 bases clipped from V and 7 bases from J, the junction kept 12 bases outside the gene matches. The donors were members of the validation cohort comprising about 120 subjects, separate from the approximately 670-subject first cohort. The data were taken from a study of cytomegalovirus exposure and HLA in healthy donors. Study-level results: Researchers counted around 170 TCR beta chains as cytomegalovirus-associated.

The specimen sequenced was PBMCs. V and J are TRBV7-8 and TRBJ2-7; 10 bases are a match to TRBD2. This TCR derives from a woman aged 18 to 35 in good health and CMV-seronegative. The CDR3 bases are TGTGCCAGCAGTTCCCTTCTAGCGGGAGCCGGAGAGCAGTACTTC. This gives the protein CASSSLLAGAGEQYF.